The 27 T cell receptor beta chains reported below all come from one sample, sequenced in a study of blood T cell repertoires in COVID-19. Data came from immunoSEQ multiplex PCR; TCRdb stores just in-frame clones and leaves some out. The table lists about 190,000 clones, around 80% of them singletons. Sequenced material: peripheral blood. The receptors come from a woman of 80 years or more with active or convalescent COVID-19.

The rearrangement links TRBV30 to TRBJ1-6; TRBD1 agrees at 8 bases. The germline V gene encodes CDR1 GTSNPN and CDR2 SVGIG (reference sequence). Unmatched junction bases numbered 12, after V lost 3 bases and J lost 14 bases. The CDR3 runs to 14 residues. CDR3 nucleotides: TGTGCCTGGAGAGGGACAGGCCTGGGGTGGGCCCTCCACTTT. Translating it yields CAWRGTGLGWALHF.

This clone was picked up one time. This chain connects TRBV2 to TRBJ2-3; 11 nucleotides match TRBD2. After removal of 1 base from V and 4 bases from J, the junction contained 4 bases not matched to a gene. The germline CDR1 and CDR2 sequences are SNHLY and FYNNEI. CDR3 length: 16 amino acids. CDR3 bases: TGTGCCAGCAGTGAAGGACTAGCGGGGACCGCAGATACGCAGTATTTT. Amino acids: CASSEGLAGTADTQYF.

This clone appeared a few times. The chain joins TRBV2 to TRBJ2-7, with D possibly TRBD2 on 6 matching bases. V lost 8 bases and J 0 bases, leaving 8 bases between the germline ends. The V gene's germline CDR1 is SNHLY and CDR2 FYNNEI. The CDR3 is 12 residues long. The DNA for the CDR3 is TGTGCCAGCGGGAGGAGCTCCTACGAGCAGTACTTC. Its translation: CASGRSSYEQYF.

The chain recombines TRBV9 with TRBJ1-2; a possible D gene is TRBD1 (6 bases). The germline gives CDR1 SGDLS, CDR2 YYNGEE. V was shortened by 0 bases and J by 1 base, with 13 bases between the two germline ends. The CDR3 covers 16 residues. CDR3 nucleotides: TGTGCCAGCAGCGTAGGAGACAGGAGCGTTAACTATGGCTACACCTTC. It specifies CASSVGDRSVNYGYTF.

The chain employs TRBV7-2 and TRBJ1-1; TRBD1 agrees at 8 bases. The CDR3 contains 16 residues. Germline CDR1 reads SGHTA; CDR2 reads FQGNSA. V gave up 5 bases and J gave up 4 bases; unmatched junction bases: 12. Here the CDR3 reads CASSQGQGGVGTEAFF. The CDR3 DNA sequence: TGTGCCAGCAGCCAAGGACAGGGCGGGGTTGGCACTGAAGCTTTCTTT.

The table lists this clone with a count of one. The J gene is TRBJ1-5, the V gene TRBV19; the D is unclear. CDR1 is LNHDA, CDR2 SQIVND, per germline (reference sequence). CDR3 length equals 14 residues. V lost 7 bases, J lost 3 bases, and 13 bases lay in between. This CDR3 is CASTKRQINQPQHF. In DNA form, the CDR3 reads TGTGCCAGTACCAAGCGGCAGATCAATCAGCCCCAGCATTTT.

The V gene is TRBV7-3, the J gene TRBJ2-7; 11 nucleotides align to TRBD1. V dropped 4 bases and J dropped 6; count of bases not matched to a gene: 2. Germline assignment: CDR1 SGHTA and CDR2 FQGTGA. The CDR3 covers 13 residues. Here the CDR3 reads CASSSGTGGEQYF. The CDR3 DNA is TGTGCCAGCAGCTCCGGGACAGGGGGCGAGCAGTACTTC.

The V call is TRBV4-2, the J call TRBJ1-1; tentatively, D is TRBD1 (5 bases). This CDR3 contains 14 residues. V dropped 0 bases and J dropped 3 bases, with 8 bases sitting between them. Per the germline V gene, CDR1 is LGHNA and CDR2 is YNFKEQ. The CDR3 here is CASSQDRVYTEAFF. The CDR3, as DNA: TGTGCCAGCAGCCAAGACAGGGTTTACACTGAAGCTTTCTTT.

The chain carries TRBV4-2 and TRBJ2-3, with D unresolved. Trimming pared 4 bases from V and 6 bases from J, leaving 20 bases between. The CDR3 spans 16 residues. In germline, CDR1 is LGHNA, CDR2 YNFKEQ. CDR3 region: CASSPNEATGWDTQYF. DNA for the CDR3: TGTGCCAGCAGCCCCAACGAGGCAACTGGGTGGGATACGCAGTATTTT.

This clone has only a few counts. The chain carries TRBV6-5 and TRBJ1-1; 11 bases are shared with TRBD1. The V and J ends lost 6 bases and 5 bases, in that order; junction bases with no gene match: 8. CDR3 size: 15 residues. Germline CDR1 reads MNHEY; CDR2 reads SVGAGI. The CDR3 reads CASRRTGGLGTEAFF. DNA for the CDR3: TGTGCCAGCAGAAGGACAGGGGGCTTGGGAACTGAAGCTTTCTTT.

The chain is built from TRBV28 and TRBJ1-1; the match to TRBD1 covers 8 bases. CDR1 and CDR2 (germline): MDHEN, SYDVKM. CDR3 length: 15 amino acids. V shed 4 bases and J 1 base; nucleotides not matched to a gene: 5. This CDR3 is CASSSTGTGNTEAFF. CDR3 coding DNA: TGTGCCAGCAGTTCAACCGGGACAGGGAACACTGAAGCTTTCTTT.

The CDR3 sequence: CASSLSRNSPLHF. As DNA, the CDR3 is TGTGCCAGCAGCTTATCCCGGAATTCACCCCTCCACTTT. The gene calls are TRBV11-2 and TRBJ1-6, with D unclear. V was cut by 2 bases and J by 7 bases, with 6 bases left in between. The CDR3 extends over 13 amino acids. Germline CDR1 reads SGHAT; CDR2 reads FQNNGV.

This clone was counted once. J is TRBJ1-1 and V is TRBV9, with 8 nucleotides matching TRBD1. Germline-derived CDR1 and CDR2 are SGDLS and YYNGEE. V lost 3 bases and J lost 4; bases outside the gene matches: 8. The length of the CDR3 is 15 residues. The CDR3 sequence is CASSDRGGTTTEAFF. The CDR3 coding sequence is TGTGCCAGCAGCGACAGGGGGGGGACGACCACTGAAGCTTTCTTT.

This clone came up once. The chain employs TRBV28 and TRBJ1-6; tentative D call: TRBD1 (6 bases). This CDR3 is built from 15 residues. V lost 3 bases, J lost 9 bases, and 15 bases lay in between. Germline V CDR1 and CDR2: MDHEN, SYDVKM. CDR3 loop: CASSFGGGIFSPLHF. CDR3 DNA: TGTGCCAGCAGTTTTGGGGGGGGCATTTTTTCACCCCTCCACTTT.

This chain connects TRBV28 to TRBJ2-3, with TRBD2 identical over 9 bases. The V segment lost 6 bases and the J segment 2 bases; nucleotides outside the gene matches: 9. Germline V CDR1 and CDR2: MDHEN, SYDVKM. The CDR3 length is 16 residues. DNA of the CDR3: TGTGCCAGCAGACCACTAGCGGGCGAGTACACAGATACGCAGTATTTT. This gives the protein CASRPLAGEYTDTQYF. Using reference TRBV28 and TRBJ2-3 for the parts outside the CDR3, the full variable domain is DVKVTQSSRYLVKRTGEKVFLECVQDMDHENMFWYRQDPGLGLRLIYFSYDVKMKEKGDIPEGYSVSREKKERFSLILESASTNQTSMYLCASRPLAGEYTDTQYFGPGTRLTVL.

V is TRBV4-1 and J is TRBJ2-5; 7 bases align to TRBD1. The CDR3 is 14 residues long. Germline trimming cut 1 base from V and 5 bases from J; bases unmatched to any gene: 4. Germline values: CDR1 MGHRA, CDR2 YSYEKL. The DNA of the CDR3 is TGCGCCAGCAGCCAAGGTGACAGGGATGAGACCCAGTACTTC. This sequence encodes CASSQGDRDETQYF.

The genes are TRBV29-1 and TRBJ2-3; 10 nucleotides line up with TRBD2. Germline V gene lookup returns CDR1 SQVTM and CDR2 ANQGSEA. The CDR3 runs to 13 residues. V lost 5 bases to trimming and J lost 3 bases; unmatched junction nucleotides: 2. This CDR3 reads CSVPGLATDTQYF. In DNA, the CDR3 is TGCAGCGTTCCGGGACTAGCGACAGATACGCAGTATTTT.

The chain uses TRBV3-1 (or the pseudogene TRBV3-2) and TRBJ2-7; 10 bases align to TRBD1. Unmatched junction bases numbered 7, after V lost 0 bases and J lost 5 bases. CDR1 is LGHDT, CDR2 YNNKEL, per germline (reference sequence). This CDR3 comprises 16 residues. CDR3 loop: CASSQDTPGTGDEQYF. CDR3 coding DNA: TGTGCCAGCAGCCAAGACACCCCAGGGACAGGGGACGAGCAGTACTTC.

This clone was counted between two and nine times. The CDR3 reads CASSQGQVRNQPQHF. Here the CDR3 DNA reads TGTGCCAGCAGCCAGGGACAGGTTCGCAATCAGCCCCAGCATTTT. The V gene is TRBV6-2 or TRBV6-3, the J gene TRBJ1-5, with 8 bases aligning to TRBD1. V gave up 6 bases and J gave up 2 bases; unmatched junction bases: 6. Germline V lookup: CDR1 MNHEY, CDR2 SVGEGT. The CDR3 consists of 15 residues.

The chain is built from TRBV21-1 and TRBJ1-5. TRBV21-1 is noted as a pseudogene. The CDR3 runs 16 residues. This chain's CDR3 is CASSKVGRLCNQPQHF. As DNA, the CDR3 is TGTGCCAGCAGCAAAGTGGGGAGACTATGCAATCAGCCCCAGCATTTT.

The chain joins TRBV29-1 to TRBJ1-2; 8 bases align to TRBD1. V lost 3 bases to trimming and J lost 8 bases; unmatched junction nucleotides: 8. Germline V gene data show CDR1 as SQVTM and CDR2 as ANQGSEA. This CDR3 spans 13 amino acids. The CDR3 here is CSVDPQGAWGYTF. CDR3 sequence (DNA): TGCAGCGTTGACCCCCAGGGGGCGTGGGGCTACACCTTC.

The gene calls are TRBV7-6 and TRBJ2-1; no clear D gene. CDR3 size: 14 residues. Germline CDR1 is SGHVS and CDR2 is FNYEAQ. Trimming left V 5 bases short and J 5 bases short, with 13 bases between. CDR3 sequence (DNA): TGTGCCAGCAGCCGAAACTACCTCAACAATGAGCAGTTCTTC. This sequence encodes CASSRNYLNNEQFF.

This clone was picked up a small number of times. This chain links TRBV19 with TRBJ2-2; D gene uncertain. Trimming pared 5 bases from V and 7 bases from J, leaving 11 bases between. Germline V gene lookup returns CDR1 LNHDA and CDR2 SQIVND (reference sequence). This CDR3 has 13 residues. The CDR3: CASSYNHRGELFF. The CDR3 bases are TGTGCCAGTAGTTACAACCACCGCGGGGAGCTGTTTTTT.

V usage is TRBV28 and J usage is TRBJ1-1; D gene ambiguous. The V end lost 5 bases, the J end lost 2 bases, and 9 bases lay between the germline ends. This CDR3 is built from 13 residues. Germline V lookup: CDR1 MDHEN, CDR2 SYDVKM. CDR3 sequence reads: CASSGPPNTEAFF. The CDR3 DNA reads TGTGCCAGCAGTGGCCCGCCAAACACTGAAGCTTTCTTT.

A single count supports this clone. The rearrangement uses TRBV2 and TRBJ2-7, with 10 bases identical to TRBD2. Germline V lookup: CDR1 SNHLY, CDR2 FYNNEI. The trim removed 8 bases at V and 3 bases at J, leaving 10 bases unmatched. The CDR3 has 15 amino acids. CDR3 protein: CASGLAGGLNYEQYF. CDR3 nucleotides: TGTGCCAGCGGCTTAGCGGGGGGATTAAACTACGAGCAGTACTTC.

J is TRBJ1-1 and V is TRBV27; 10 nucleotides match TRBD1. J was trimmed by 6 bases and V by 8 bases; bases with no gene match: 9. Per germline, CDR1 MNHEY and CDR2 SMNVEV (reference sequence). The CDR3 is 14 amino acids. The CDR3 sequence: CASGVDRGGAEAFF. The DNA for the CDR3 is TGTGCCAGCGGTGTGGACAGGGGGGGGGCTGAAGCTTTCTTT.

This clone appeared once. This chain joins TRBV12-3 or TRBV12-4 and TRBJ2-1; D is undetermined. Trimming took 6 bases from V and 8 from J, leaving 11 bases between them. CDR3 length equals 12 residues. In DNA, the CDR3 is TGTGCCAGCAGCCCACTCAAAGATGAGCAGTTCTTC. Translated: CASSPLKDEQFF.